This T cell receptor beta chain appears in the sequencing data of a study of blood T cell repertoires in COVID-19. Study details: PBMCs, B-cell-depleted T cells, or T cells were the source of the cDNA or gDNA that made up the material.

CDR1 MNHEY and CDR2 SMNVEV come from the germline V gene (reference sequence). The V gene end was trimmed by 4 bases and the J gene end by 6 bases; junction bases not matched to a gene: 11. The CDR3 is 15 amino acids. While infection was still active, Seattle patients were enrolled and then followed longitudinally. Methods used by the authors: The assay estimated nucleated cells by amplifying reference gene primers. Assay used: immunoSEQ multiplex PCR; TCRdb lists only in-frame clones, some missing. The V and J calls and clone size are taken from that table; D and trimming were inferred from the DNA. The sample yields 120,000 to 150,000 clones, around 89% seen once.

The sequence was collected from a human donor with COVID-19, enrolled during active disease. The donor label of this sample is uncertain. The chain combines TRBV27 with TRBJ2-7; 8 bases align to TRBD2. The sample comprised peripheral blood. The CDR3 region is CASSSRPGLVGEQYF. The CDR3 DNA reads as TGTGCCAGCAGTTCCCGACCGGGACTAGTTGGCGAGCAGTACTTC.